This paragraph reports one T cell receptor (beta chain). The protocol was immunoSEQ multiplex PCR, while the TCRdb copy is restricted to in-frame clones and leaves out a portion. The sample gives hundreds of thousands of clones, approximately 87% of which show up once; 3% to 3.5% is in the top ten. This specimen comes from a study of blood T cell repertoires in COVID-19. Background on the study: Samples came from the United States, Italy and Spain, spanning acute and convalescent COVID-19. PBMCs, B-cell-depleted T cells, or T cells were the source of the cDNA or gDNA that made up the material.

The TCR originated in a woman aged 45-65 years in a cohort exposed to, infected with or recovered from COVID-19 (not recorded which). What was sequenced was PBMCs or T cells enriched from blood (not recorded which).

The CDR3 bases are TGCGCCAGCAGCCAACTCCCAGGGGGCCACACCGGGGAGCTGTTTTTT. As protein: CASSQLPGGHTGELFF. The chain links TRBV4-3 to TRBJ2-2; 8 nucleotides agree with TRBD1. CDR3 length equals 16 residues. V lost 2 bases to trimming and J lost 3 bases; unmatched junction nucleotides: 5. Germline CDR1 LGHNA, CDR2 YSLEER.